This T cell receptor (beta chain) was sequenced in a study of shared clonotypes between healthy human individuals. This table comes from immunoSEQ multiplex PCR, and its TCRdb copy is limited to in-frame clones, with some not included. Of fewer than 500,000 clones detected, about three quarters appear once; the ten largest clones hold approximately 12%. The CDR3 length is 15 residues. Looked up from germline, CDR1 is LNHDA and CDR2 is SQIVND (reference sequence). V was pared by 1 base and J by 3 bases, with 3 bases of the junction left unmatched. This receptor was obtained from a woman in her thirties or forties in good health. Some clones in this sample may be carry-over from other donors' samples. The V and J genes are TRBV19 and TRBJ2-7; 10 nucleotides agree with TRBD2. Specimen: PBMCs. The CDR3 DNA reads TGTGCCAGTAGTATAGGGGCTAGCGGGAGCTACGAGCAGTACTTC. Translation: CASSIGASGSYEQYF.